This T cell receptor (beta chain) was recovered during a study of blood T cell repertoires in COVID-19. Study context: The United States, Italy and Spain provided the acute and convalescent COVID-19 samples.

In germline, CDR1 is SGDLS, CDR2 YYNGEE. The CDR3 totals 15 residues. V dropped 0 bases and J dropped 0 bases, with 6 bases sitting between them. Data came from immunoSEQ multiplex PCR; TCRdb stores just in-frame clones and leaves some out. The sample holds a few hundred thousand clones, around nine tenths seen once. Sample: peripheral blood. The chain links TRBV9 to TRBJ2-2, with a possible D match to TRBD2 (6 bases). The TCR originated in a man aged 60 to 75 with acute or convalescent COVID-19. This CDR3 is CASSVGRANTGELFF. The DNA of the CDR3 is TGTGCCAGCAGCGTAGGGAGGGCGAACACCGGGGAGCTGTTTTTT.